This T cell receptor (beta chain) was profiled in a study of shared clonotypes between healthy human individuals (dated by TCRdb to the early 2020s). Regarding the research as a whole: The cohort comprised two women and a few men aged 18 to 49 years. For each donor, CD4 naive and CD4 memory were each given three plates, CD8 naive was given two plates, and CD8 memory was given one plate. Per donor, leukapheresis produced somewhere between about 0.94 and 9 billion PBMCs. To estimate repertoire size and how much clonotypes are shared between individuals, the study performed deep sequencing of blood TCR repertoires from about 5 healthy adults. To increase sequencing depth and limit assay-specific biases, TCR repertoire library preparation and sequencing were carried out by different laboratories using diverse techniques.

The donors were healthy, HIV-negative adults with no recently reported acute infections or vaccinations. Only Caucasian adults living in Nashville, Tennessee, USA were represented among the donors. Magnetic negative selection was used to enrich CD4+ T cells, after which naive cells were positively selected on CD45RA and the negative fraction became the memory subset. Blood was collected by leukapheresis, and PBMCs were isolated by Ficoll-Histopaque density gradient centrifugation and then cryopreserved in liquid nitrogen vapor phase. Purity and quantity of every magnetically sorted T cell population were checked by analytical flow cytometry. From each sorted fraction, genomic DNA was isolated and quantified by UV absorbance on a Nanodrop 2000c. What the research found in general, with its limitations: Compared with non-shared clonotypes, clonotypes shared by all four sorted-subset donors had higher generation probabilities. Based on pairwise subsampling, the degree of clonotype sharing among donors was expected to be affected by sequencing depth. Naive subsets generally had larger estimated clonotype richness than memory subsets. Sharing across a handful of donors was observed for approximately 5% of naive CD4, under 4% of naive CD8, over 2% of memory CD4, and roughly 0.43% of memory CD8 clonotypes. Incomplete sequencing was indicated by rarefaction of sorted-subset datasets, despite the large sequencing depth. Sampling was restricted to blood, and TCR repertoires in tissues likely differ from the TCR repertoires found in blood. The genetic and exposure-history diversity represented was limited by the small number of donors.

This clone was recorded a few times. No antigen is known for it. Base qualities were left out, and no much larger clone turns up one base away. Distinct nucleotide sequences in the sample also encode this CDR3. The germline V gene sets CDR1 to SNHLY and CDR2 to FYNNEI. For this chain, trimming is 6 bases at the V end and 6 bases at the J end, and the number of junction bases without a gene match is 2. The CDR3 runs 12 amino acids, cysteine and phenylalanine included. Only the CDR3 DNA stays, 36 bases, in frame from base 1. Using the deep immunoSEQ assay, TCR CDR3 regions were amplified from genomic DNA by multiplex PCR. Extracted genomic DNA from each cell subset was spread evenly across all wells of several immunoSEQ 96-well plates, with each plate serving as a replicate. For sorted subsets, each replicate PCR was loaded with 200 ng genomic DNA, equivalent to 25,000 to 30,000 T cell genomes. The purified libraries were quantified using a Qubit 3.0 fluorometer, sized with a Bioanalyzer 2100, and then quantified again using the KAPA Library Quantification kit. Each immunoSEQ 96-well plate was sequenced on its own single-read 150-cycle Illumina NextSeq 550 flow cell. The authors processed their data as follows. Because only junctional sequences without quality scores were contained in the immunoSEQ output, filtering matching that applied to full-length reads could not be performed. Sequences were annotated with PyIR, a Python wrapper for IgBLAST v1.9, using IMGT germline references to assign V/J genes and CDR3. Any read was removed if the V/J assignment was weak (E-value above 1e-6), the CDR3 was missing, or the read contained stop codons, out-of-frame junctions, or ambiguous translated residues. V3J clonotypes were defined by identical inferred V gene, J gene, and CDR3 amino acid sequence. The percentage overlap between two repertoires was calculated by dividing the number of shared unique clonotypes by the size of the smaller repertoire. Richness of each repertoire was evaluated using RTK rarefaction, the Chao1 estimator, and Recon v2.1 estimates of unobserved clonotypes. OLGA was used to compute generation probabilities for all TCRbeta clonotypes that the gDNA method yielded from a few donors. The source is immuneACCESS, and TCRdb retained only in-frame sequences with V and J called. Part of the clones is not carried over; for the studies checked, unresolved V genes explain less than half of this, and the remainder is unexplained. V and J calls and clone size are given by that table; D and trimming were obtained from the DNA. This sample is represented by 2.3 million or so clones; over 85% of them were singletons. 0.39% of the sample belongs to the ten largest clones.

Recombination connected TRBV2 to TRBJ1-5, with 7 bases matching TRBD1. Sequencing was carried out using naive CD4+ T cells from PBMCs. The cell subset or site label for this specimen denotes: CD45RA+ positively selected. This receptor was identified in a man between 18 and 29 years old in good health. Some clones in this sample may be carry-over from other donors' samples. This receptor has the CDR3 CASSDRAQPQHF. Read as DNA, the sequence is TGTGCCAGCAGCGACAGGGCTCAGCCCCAGCATTTT. Joined to the reference TRBV2 and TRBJ1-5 proteins, this CDR3 gives the full variable domain: EPEVTQTPSHQVTQMGQEVILRCVPISNHLYFYWYRQILGQKVEFLVSFYNNEISEKSEIFDDQFSVERPDGSNFTLKIRSTKLEDSAMYFCASSDRAQPQHFGDGTRLSIL.